Below, 27 T cell receptor beta chains from the same sample are listed, as sequenced in a study of blood T cells in healthy people across ages. The use of a sample-barcoded 5' primer and a J-beta primer mix characterized a second PCR of roughly 6 to 11 cycles. TCRdb processed the 5' RACE reads anew with MiXCR; each CDR3 protein has one entry. Of 700,000 to 950,000 distinct CDR3 sequences in the sample, roughly 50% are singletons; the top ten hold about 20%. Sequencing was done on a sample of blood. The receptor source for this set is a young man in good health.

This chain uses TRBV20-1 with TRBJ2-1, with TRBD1 matching 8 bases. V lost 1 base to trimming and J lost 1 base; unmatched junction nucleotides: 15. This CDR3 comprises 19 residues. CDR1 is DFQATT and CDR2 is SNEGSKA in the germline V gene (reference sequence). CDR3 amino acids: CSARGGGQGLPKSYNEQFF. DNA for the CDR3: TGCAGTGCTAGAGGGGGCGGACAGGGACTTCCGAAGTCCTACAATGAGCAGTTCTTC.

In its sample, this clonotype was seen a few times. This chain connects TRBV20-1 to TRBJ1-5; no firm D call. The ends were cut back, 1 base at V and 9 bases at J, with 19 bases in the middle. CDR1 and CDR2 (germline): DFQATT, SNEGSKA (reference sequence). This CDR3 region has 15 residues. The CDR3 DNA is TGCAGTGCTAGAGGAGGAGGTGTGGAGGGTCTGCCCCAGCATTTT. It codes for CSARGGGVEGLPQHF.

The chain carries TRBV9 and TRBJ1-2, with TRBD1 identical over 9 bases. Germline V gene sequence: CDR1 SGDLS, CDR2 YYNGEE. Trimming at V came to 0 bases and at J to 8 bases, leaving 2 bases not matched to a gene. The CDR3 has 13 amino acids. As DNA, the CDR3 is TGTGCCAGCAGCGTAGAGACAGGGGGAGGCTACACCTTC. Translation: CASSVETGGGYTF.

The V and J genes are TRBV7-9 and TRBJ2-3; 9 bases line up with TRBD1. Germline-derived CDR1 and CDR2 are SEHNR and FQNEAQ (reference sequence). After removal of 5 bases from V and 0 bases from J, the junction contained 3 bases not matched to a gene. The CDR3 runs 15 residues. The chain's CDR3 is CASSRGQGSTDTQYF. The CDR3 DNA sequence: TGTGCCAGCAGCCGGGGACAGGGAAGCACAGATACGCAGTATTTT.

This clonotype has just a few counts. The chain is built from TRBV20-1 and TRBJ2-1; 14 bases fit TRBD2. Germline CDR1 reads DFQATT; CDR2 reads SNEGSKA (reference sequence). The CDR3 has 17 amino acids. Germline trimming cut 3 bases from V and 2 bases from J; bases unmatched to any gene: 6. The CDR3 loop reads CSASGTSGGVTYNEQFF. DNA for the CDR3: TGCAGTGCTAGCGGGACTAGCGGGGGAGTAACCTACAATGAGCAGTTCTTC.

The V gene is TRBV5-1, the J gene TRBJ2-4; TRBD2 matches at 11 bases. The J call is uncertain, as TRBJ2-5 better fits the DNA end. Germline CDR1 SGHRS, CDR2 YFSETQ. The CDR3 spans 15 residues. Here the CDR3 DNA reads TGCGCCAGCAGCCCGGGACTAGCGGAGGGAGAGACCCAGTACTTC. This gives the protein CASSPGLAEGETQYF.

The chain uses TRBV27 and TRBJ2-5; 7 bases are a match to TRBD1. The end of the DNA fits TRBJ2-7 better, so the J call may be wrong. Germline CDR1 is MNHEY and CDR2 is SMNVEV (reference sequence). This CDR3 region has 14 residues. CDR3 amino acids: CASFSPGQIYEQYF. CDR3 nucleotides: TGTGCCAGCTTTTCACCGGGACAGATCTACGAGCAGTACTTC.

The chain combines TRBV7-2 with TRBJ2-7; D may be TRBD2 (6 bases). V shed 0 bases and J shed 10 bases, with 16 bases lying between them. Germline V lookup: CDR1 SGHTA, CDR2 FQGNSA. The CDR3 has 14 residues. In DNA, the CDR3 is TGTGCCAGCAGCTTAGCTGGAATGGAGGGAGGTCAGTACTTC. Translation: CASSLAGMEGGQYF.

V usage is TRBV29-1 and J usage is TRBJ2-3; D possibly corresponds to TRBD2 (6 bases). The CDR3 length is 12 residues. CDR1 and CDR2 (germline): SQVTM, ANQGSEA. Trimming took 5 bases from V and 4 from J, leaving 10 bases between them. This chain's CDR3 is CSVNRGADTQYF. Here the CDR3 DNA reads TGCAGCGTTAACCGCGGGGCAGATACGCAGTATTTT.

This clonotype came up once. V is TRBV20-1 and J is TRBJ2-5; D assignment may be TRBD1 or TRBD2 (5 bases each). The better agreement between TRBJ2-7 and the DNA end casts doubt on the J call. The CDR3 has 11 amino acids. CDR1 and CDR2 (germline): DFQATT, SNEGSKA (reference sequence). The CDR3 coding sequence is TGCAGTGCGGGGACGTTGTACGAGCAGTACTTC. Residues: CSAGTLYEQYF.

The V and J genes are TRBV12-3 or TRBV12-4 and TRBJ2-5, with TRBD2 matching over 14 bases. CDR3 length: 15 residues. Trimming at V came to 5 bases and at J to 5 bases, leaving 4 bases not matched to a gene. The CDR3 sequence is CASSGTSGSGETQYF. Written as DNA, the CDR3 is TGTGCCAGCAGTGGGACTAGCGGGAGTGGGGAGACCCAGTACTTC.

V usage is TRBV18 and J usage is TRBJ1-5, with D possibly being TRBD1 (5 bases). Trimming shortened V by 3 bases and J by 1 base, and 10 bases separated the two germline ends. The V gene's germline CDR1 is KGHSH and CDR2 LQKENI. The CDR3 contains 15 residues. The CDR3 is CASSPFRDSNQPQHF. DNA of the CDR3: TGTGCCAGCTCACCCTTCAGGGACAGCAATCAGCCCCAGCATTTT.

V is TRBV5-1 and J is TRBJ2-1; 7 bases fit TRBD2. The CDR3 totals 17 residues. Germline CDR1 and CDR2: SGHRS and YFSETQ. The junction had 12 bases not matched to a gene; V was cut back by 2 bases and J by 4 bases. CDR3 DNA sequence: TGCGCCAGCAGCTTCGGCAGCGGGACTTTTCTGTACAATGAGCAGTTCTTC. Translating it yields CASSFGSGTFLYNEQFF. The variable domain in full, with the rest retrieved from reference TRBV5-1 and TRBJ2-1, is KAGVTQTPRYLIKTRGQQVTLSCSPISGHRSVSWYQQTPGQGLQFLFEYFSETQRNKGNFPGRFSGRQFSNSRSEMNVSTLELGDSALYLCASSFGSGTFLYNEQFFGPGTRLTVL.

The rearrangement joins TRBV27 to TRBJ1-2, with TRBD1 identical over 9 bases. V shed 2 bases, J shed 6 bases, and the junction held 10 bases outside the gene matches. Germline V CDR1 and CDR2: MNHEY, SMNVEV (reference sequence). The CDR3 contains 16 residues. The CDR3 region is CASSLTHRGRINGYTF. Here the CDR3 DNA reads TGTGCCAGCAGTTTAACGCACAGGGGGCGTATAAATGGCTACACCTTC.

This clonotype has at least ten counts. The chain is built from TRBV20-1 and TRBJ2-1; D perhaps matches TRBD1 (6 bases). The V end lost 6 bases, the J end lost 5 bases, and 14 bases lay between the germline ends. Germline CDR1 reads DFQATT; CDR2 reads SNEGSKA (reference sequence). This CDR3 has 13 amino acids. The CDR3 loop is CSATGTIHNEQFF. CDR3 coding DNA: TGCAGTGCAACCGGGACAATACACAATGAGCAGTTCTTC.

This clonotype was seen a single time. The chain carries TRBV28 and TRBJ1-4; D not certain. This CDR3 is 11 amino acids long. V gave up 10 bases and J gave up 7 bases, with 10 bases separating them. Germline V CDR1 and CDR2: MDHEN, SYDVKM. The CDR3 sequence is CATAEREKLFF. CDR3 in DNA: TGTGCCACGGCAGAGCGTGAAAAACTGTTTTTT.

This clonotype was detected only once. An end of the junction differs from the germline gene, which may be a read error. The chain recombines TRBV9 with TRBJ1-2, with 7 bases aligning to TRBD1. Germline lookup yields CDR1 SGDLS and CDR2 YYNGEE. This CDR3 has 17 amino acids. The CDR3, as DNA: TGTGTCAGCAGCGCCCCTACAGGGGAGCGGCCTAACTATGGCTACACCTTC. Amino acid sequence: CVSSAPTGERPNYGYTF.

V gene TRBV3-1 combines with J gene TRBJ2-4; D not resolved. The J call is doubtful: the DNA matches TRBJ2-7 better. Germline V gene sequence: CDR1 LGHDT, CDR2 YNNKEL (reference sequence). The CDR3 runs 15 residues. The CDR3 here is CASSQPGNSPYEQYF. The CDR3 region has the DNA TGTGCCAGCAGCCAACCAGGTAATTCGCCCTACGAGCAGTACTTC.

The chain has TRBV10-3 and TRBJ2-7, with D unresolved. V was trimmed by 3 bases and J by 1 base, leaving 7 bases between them. Germline assignment: CDR1 ENHRY and CDR2 SYGVKD. The CDR3 has 13 amino acids. CDR3 nucleotide sequence: TGTGCCATCAGTGATCTAGAGTCCTACGAGCAGTACTTC. Its protein product is CAISDLESYEQYF.

This rearrangement joins TRBV7-2 to TRBJ2-3; D might be TRBD1 (5 bases). The V and J ends lost 4 bases and 7 bases respectively, with 21 bases between them. The CDR3 has 16 amino acids. CDR1 is SGHTA, CDR2 FQGNSA, per germline. CDR3 residues: CASSSRVTTAQNTQYF. In nucleotides, the CDR3 is TGTGCCAGCAGCTCACGAGTAACGACAGCACAGAATACGCAGTATTTT.

This clonotype appeared a few times. The CDR3 is CASSSHYGGHYTF. The CDR3 DNA reads as TGTGCCAGCAGCTCCCATTATGGGGGGCACTACACCTTC. The rearrangement links TRBV7-9 to TRBJ1-2, with D possibly being TRBD1 (6 bases). V dropped 4 bases and J dropped 10 bases, with 16 bases sitting between them. Germline V lookup: CDR1 SEHNR, CDR2 FQNEAQ (reference sequence). There are 13 residues in the CDR3.

The chain employs TRBV10-3 and TRBJ1-4; TRBD1 aligns across 8 bases. CDR1 and CDR2 from the germline V gene are ENHRY and SYGVKD. CDR3 length: 17 residues. The ends lost 6 bases at V and 7 bases at J; junction bases unmatched: 16. CDR3 sequence reads: CAISPVGAGTGSEKLFF. The CDR3 nucleotides are TGTGCCATCAGCCCGGTCGGGGCCGGGACAGGCAGTGAAAAACTGTTTTTT.

As for this clonotype: Relative to the germline gene, one junction end is altered; a read error may explain this. The CDR3 coding sequence is TGCGCCAGCATATCGGACATAACTTCCTACGAGCAGTACTTC. Translated, it gives CASISDITSYEQYF. The chain joins TRBV2 to TRBJ2-5; tentative D call: TRBD1 (5 bases). Matching the DNA end better, TRBJ2-7 makes the J call doubtful. The CDR3 is 14 residues long. Germline assignment: CDR1 SNHLY and CDR2 FYNNEI.

V usage is TRBV20-1 and J usage is TRBJ2-7; 7 positions agree with TRBD1. Germline V gene lookup returns CDR1 DFQATT and CDR2 SNEGSKA (reference sequence). This CDR3 is built from 13 residues. With 4 bases clipped from V and 2 bases from J, the junction kept 5 bases outside the gene matches. DNA for the CDR3: TGCAGTGCTATTGACAGGGCGCCCTACGAGCAGTACTTC. Residues: CSAIDRAPYEQYF.

This sequence joins TRBV11-2 and TRBJ2-3; 12 bases are a match to TRBD2. Germline V gene data show CDR1 as SGHAT and CDR2 as FQNNGV. The CDR3 totals 14 residues. The V gene end was trimmed by 5 bases and the J gene end by 6 bases; junction bases not matched to a gene: 3. CDR3 nucleotide sequence: TGTGCCAGCAGCCCCGGGACTAGCGGGGATACGCAGTATTTT. This encodes CASSPGTSGDTQYF.

The chain carries TRBV5-1 and TRBJ1-1; D might be TRBD1 (5 bases). The CDR3 covers 16 residues. Trimming removed 2 bases from V and 7 bases from J, with 21 bases in between. The germline V gene encodes CDR1 SGHRS and CDR2 YFSETQ. The CDR3 protein is CASSLGVARPAGEAFF. CDR3 coding DNA: TGCGCCAGCAGCTTAGGGGTTGCCCGTCCGGCGGGTGAAGCTTTCTTT. Variable domain in full (rest from reference TRBV5-1 and TRBJ1-1): KAGVTQTPRYLIKTRGQQVTLSCSPISGHRSVSWYQQTPGQGLQFLFEYFSETQRNKGNFPGRFSGRQFSNSRSEMNVSTLELGDSALYLCASSLGVARPAGEAFFGQGTRLTVV.

The J gene is TRBJ2-3, the V gene TRBV20-1; possibly TRBD1 for D (6 bases). The germline V gene has CDR1 DFQATT and CDR2 SNEGSKA (reference sequence). The CDR3 is made up of 13 amino acids. V dropped 5 bases and J dropped 4 bases, with 13 bases sitting between them. Written as DNA, the CDR3 is TGCAGTGCTGCGCCCCCAGGGGCAGATACGCAGTATTTT. This sequence encodes CSAAPPGADTQYF.